One sample yielded the 30 T cell receptor beta chains listed below, sequenced in a study of graft-versus-host responses after intestinal transplantation. The protocol was immunoSEQ multiplex PCR, while the TCRdb copy is restricted to in-frame clones and leaves out a portion. This table has over 9,000 clones, roughly 90% appearing once. Time point indicated: postoperative day 105 after intestinal transplantation (dayNNNN = postoperative day). The source material was PBMCs, sampled 105 days after intestinal transplantation. These receptor sequences come from a human patient who received an intestinal transplant, so some T cells may come from the graft donor.

This chain links TRBV10-3 with TRBJ2-3; D not resolved. CDR1 ENHRY and CDR2 SYGVKD come from the germline V gene. The germline V and J ends were trimmed by 0 bases and 4 bases, with 2 bases remaining between them. The CDR3 has 12 amino acids. The CDR3 DNA reads as TGTGCCATCAGTGAGTCGCCAGATACGCAGTATTTT. This sequence encodes CAISESPDTQYF.

About this clone itself: Within the sample, other DNA sequences also encode this same CDR3. J is TRBJ2-6 and V is TRBV5-1; D remains unclear. Between the trimmed V and J ends, which lost 8 bases and 4 bases, there was a span of 10 bases. In germline, CDR1 is SGHRS, CDR2 YFSETQ. The CDR3 runs to 13 residues. The CDR3 DNA sequence: TGCGCCAGTAGCCCTTTGGGGGCCAACGTCCTGACTTTC. As protein: CASSPLGANVLTF.

The chain couples TRBV5-5 to TRBJ1-5; D not certain. CDR3 size: 17 residues. Germline values: CDR1 SGHKS, CDR2 YYEKEE (reference sequence). V was shortened by 1 base and J by 2 bases, with 16 bases between the two germline ends. CDR3 protein: CASSLSYYAPGNQPQHF. The CDR3 coding sequence is TGTGCCAGCAGCTTGTCCTACTATGCCCCGGGCAATCAGCCCCAGCATTTT. Together with reference TRBV5-5 and TRBJ1-5, the CDR3 gives the full variable domain: DAGVTQSPTHLIKTRGQQVTLRCSPISGHKSVSWYQQVLGQGPQFIFQYYEKEERGRGNFPDRFSARQFPNYSSELNVNALLLGDSALYLCASSLSYYAPGNQPQHFGDGTRLSIL.

This sequence joins TRBV5-1 and TRBJ2-3; 7 bases match TRBD1. The V segment lost 4 bases and the J segment 3 bases; nucleotides outside the gene matches: 8. The CDR3 totals 15 residues. CDR1 SGHRS and CDR2 YFSETQ come from the germline V gene. The CDR3: CASSARQGRTDTQYF. CDR3 in DNA: TGCGCCAGCAGCGCGAGACAGGGTCGGACAGATACGCAGTATTTT.

J is TRBJ2-7 and V is TRBV5-1; D gene unclear. Looked up from germline, CDR1 is SGHRS and CDR2 is YFSETQ. V was pared by 4 bases and J by 3 bases, with 17 bases between. CDR3 length equals 15 residues. CDR3: CASSGLPPAGYEQYF. The CDR3 DNA is TGCGCCAGCAGCGGGCTCCCTCCCGCCGGCTACGAGCAGTACTTC.

V and J are TRBV6-5 and TRBJ2-7, with 10 positions matching TRBD1. Per germline, CDR1 MNHEY and CDR2 SVGAGI. The CDR3 covers 15 residues. Trimming at V came to 5 bases and at J to 4 bases, leaving 8 bases not matched to a gene. CDR3 nucleotide sequence: TGTGCCAGCAGTGCCGGGACAGGGGCCTATTACGAGCAGTACTTC. Residues: CASSAGTGAYYEQYF.

The chain joins TRBV21-1 to TRBJ1-1; the DNA was not compared with TRBD1, the D call given in the table. TRBV21-1 is a known pseudogene. The CDR3 is made up of 14 amino acids. The CDR3 nucleotides are TGTGCCAGCAATAACAGGACATTGAACACTGAAGCTTTCTTT. It codes for CASNNRTLNTEAFF.

The chain uses TRBV4-1 and TRBJ2-5, with 10 bases that match TRBD2. Germline V gene lookup returns CDR1 MGHRA and CDR2 YSYEKL. This CDR3 spans 16 amino acids. Trimming at V came to 4 bases and at J to 3 bases, leaving 8 bases not matched to a gene. CDR3 in DNA: TGCGCCAGCAGCCCAACTGGGAGCGGGGGGGAAGAGACCCAGTACTTC. Protein sequence: CASSPTGSGGEETQYF.

This rearrangement joins TRBV10-2 to TRBJ2-3; D gene uncertain. Per germline, CDR1 WSHSY and CDR2 SAAADI. There are 18 residues in the CDR3. V dropped 3 bases and J dropped 2 bases, with 21 bases sitting between them. Here the CDR3 DNA reads TGCGCCAGCAGTGATTTGGGTTTGTTCGAGCCTAACACAGATACGCAGTATTTT. As protein: CASSDLGLFEPNTDTQYF.

The CDR3 is CASSVGVSDTQYF. The CDR3 region has the DNA TGTGCCAGCAGCGTAGGGGTCTCAGATACGCAGTATTTT. The rearrangement joins TRBV9 to TRBJ2-3; unclear D gene. Trimming took off 0 bases at V and 4 bases at J, with 6 bases between the two ends. Germline CDR1 is SGDLS and CDR2 is YYNGEE. The CDR3 loop spans 13 amino acids.

This chain joins TRBV6-5 and TRBJ1-3; no definite D call. Trimming removed 8 bases from V and 0 bases from J, with 8 bases in between. Germline values: CDR1 MNHEY, CDR2 SVGAGI. The CDR3 is made up of 13 amino acids. The CDR3 spells CASRDPSGNTIYF. In DNA form, the CDR3 reads TGTGCCAGCCGTGACCCCTCTGGAAACACCATATATTTT.

This chain joins TRBV4-1 and TRBJ2-4; D is unclear. Trimming pared 2 bases from V and 0 bases from J, leaving 8 bases between. The CDR3 totals 15 residues. Germline V CDR1 and CDR2: MGHRA, YSYEKL. The CDR3 loop reads CASSQIWLAKNIQYF. The CDR3 nucleotides are TGCGCCAGCAGCCAAATCTGGTTAGCCAAAAACATTCAGTACTTC.

This clone was detected once. The rearrangement links TRBV5-4 to TRBJ2-3, with 7 bases that match TRBD1. Germline V lookup: CDR1 SGHNT, CDR2 YYREEE (reference sequence). V lost 2 bases, J lost 0 bases, and 0 bases stayed unmatched. CDR3 length: 14 residues. Written as DNA, the CDR3 is TGTGCCAGCAGCTTACAGGGGAGCACAGATACGCAGTATTTT. As protein: CASSLQGSTDTQYF.

V is TRBV6-4 and J is TRBJ2-1, with 9 bases identical to TRBD2. The CDR3 totals 16 residues. V was clipped by 5 bases and J by 4 bases; unmatched bases: 9. Germline values: CDR1 MRHNA, CDR2 SNTAGT. The CDR3 DNA is TGTGCCAGCAGTCCTTCCGTAGCGGGGGCGTACAATGAGCAGTTCTTC. This encodes CASSPSVAGAYNEQFF.

This rearrangement joins TRBV9 to TRBJ2-7; D uncertain. This CDR3 has 15 residues. Germline V CDR1 and CDR2: SGDLS, YYNGEE. Trimming pared 2 bases from V and 5 bases from J, leaving 17 bases between. For the CDR3, the DNA is TGTGCCAGCAGCGTCGGTGTCGGACGATCGGACGAGCAGTACTTC. This gives the protein CASSVGVGRSDEQYF. Filled out from reference TRBV9 and TRBJ2-7, the complete variable domain reads DSGVTQTPKHLITATGQRVTLRCSPRSGDLSVYWYQQSLDQGLQFLIQYYNGEERAKGNILERFSAQQFPDLHSELNLSSLELGDSALYFCASSVGVGRSDEQYFGPGTRLTVT.

The J gene is TRBJ1-1, the V gene TRBV25-1, with 11 bases that match TRBD1. Germline CDR1 is MGHDK and CDR2 is SYGVNS. This CDR3 has 15 residues. J was trimmed by 6 bases and V by 7 bases; bases with no gene match: 10. As DNA, the CDR3 is TGTGCCAGCACCTGGACAGGGGGCCAAAGGTCTGAAGCTTTCTTT. This encodes CASTWTGGQRSEAFF.

Details on this clone: Different DNA sequences within this sample yield the same CDR3. This chain links TRBV7-2 with TRBJ2-2; the match to TRBD2 covers 11 bases. CDR3 length equals 16 residues. Germline-derived CDR1 and CDR2 are SGHTA and FQGNSA. The trim removed 2 bases at V and 6 bases at J, leaving 5 bases unmatched. The CDR3 reads CASSLLAGGGAGELFF. The CDR3 coding sequence is TGTGCCAGCAGCTTACTAGCGGGGGGTGGTGCCGGGGAGCTGTTTTTT.

This clone has just one count. The chain is built from TRBV29-1 and TRBJ2-3, with D perhaps TRBD2 (5 bases). The CDR3 is 16 residues long. V gave up 4 bases and J gave up 0 bases, with 17 bases separating them. Germline V gives CDR1 SQVTM, CDR2 ANQGSEA. The CDR3 DNA reads TGCAGCGTTGTCTTAGTTGGGTCGGGGAGCACAGATACGCAGTATTTT. This encodes CSVVLVGSGSTDTQYF.

This clone has just one count. The chain couples TRBV6-5 to TRBJ2-7; TRBD2 matches at 9 bases. The CDR3 totals 14 residues. Germline trimming cut 2 bases from V and 7 bases from J; bases unmatched to any gene: 6. Germline CDR1 is MNHEY and CDR2 is SVGAGI. The CDR3 nucleotides are TGTGCCAGCAGTTACGGGCTAGCGGGACGAGAGCAGTACTTC. Translating gives CASSYGLAGREQYF.

The rearrangement joins TRBV4-2 to TRBJ2-3; D gene ambiguous. This CDR3 is built from 12 residues. Germline V gene data show CDR1 as LGHNA and CDR2 as YNFKEQ. Between the trimmed V and J ends, which lost 0 bases and 5 bases, there was a span of 3 bases. In nucleotides, the CDR3 is TGTGCCAGCAGCCAAGAGATAGATACGCAGTATTTT. Translation gives CASSQEIDTQYF.

The CDR3 nucleotides read TGTGCCAGCAGCTTGGCCACGCGTCTTAACTATGGCTACACCTTC. Its protein product is CASSLATRLNYGYTF. The genes are TRBV5-5 and TRBJ1-2; D not certain. The germline V and J ends were trimmed by 0 bases and 1 base, with 10 bases remaining between them. Germline V lookup: CDR1 SGHKS, CDR2 YYEKEE (reference sequence). CDR3 length: 15 residues.

The rearrangement joins TRBV19 to TRBJ2-1, with D perhaps TRBD1 (6 bases). V was cut by 1 base and J by 8 bases, with 9 bases left in between. CDR3 size: 13 residues. Germline CDR1 is LNHDA and CDR2 is SQIVND (reference sequence). The CDR3 protein is CASSIVRGYEQFF. The DNA for the CDR3 is TGTGCCAGTAGTATAGTTAGGGGGTATGAGCAGTTCTTC.

This chain joins TRBV4-1 and TRBJ1-1, with a possible D match to TRBD1 (5 bases). Germline V CDR1 and CDR2: MGHRA, YSYEKL. Trimming took 2 bases from V and 7 from J, leaving 11 bases between them. The CDR3 runs 13 residues. This chain's CDR3 is CASSQLPGLEAFF. CDR3 sequence (DNA): TGCGCCAGCAGCCAACTGCCGGGACTTGAAGCTTTCTTT.

The chain combines TRBV6-6 with TRBJ1-3; tentatively, D is TRBD1 (6 bases). From germline, CDR1 is MNHNY and CDR2 SVGAGI (reference sequence). The CDR3 sequence is 13 residues long. The germline V and J ends were trimmed by 7 bases and 2 bases, with 9 bases remaining between them. CDR3 region: CASKQGTGNTIYF. CDR3 nucleotides: TGTGCCAGCAAGCAGGGGACTGGAAACACCATATATTTT.

This chain links TRBV2 with TRBJ2-3; the D gene is possibly TRBD2 (6 bases). The CDR3 covers 14 residues. V was cut by 4 bases and J by 0 bases, with 8 bases left in between. CDR1 and CDR2 (germline): SNHLY, FYNNEI. CDR3 sequence: CASSGRESTDTQYF. The CDR3 DNA reads as TGTGCCAGCAGTGGACGGGAGAGCACAGATACGCAGTATTTT.

V and J are TRBV6-9 and TRBJ2-1; TRBD2 agrees at 13 bases. The CDR3 spans 15 residues. V gave up 5 bases and J gave up 6 bases; unmatched junction bases: 4. CDR1 and CDR2 (germline): MNHGY, SVAAGI. CDR3 sequence (DNA): TGTGCCAGCAGTGATACTAGCGGGGGGGCCAATGAGCAGTTCTTC. Residues: CASSDTSGGANEQFF.

The CDR3 loop is CASRGTDTQYF. In DNA form, the CDR3 reads TGCGCCAGCAGGGGCACAGATACGCAGTATTTT. The chain uses TRBV5-1 and TRBJ2-3; D call uncertain. V lost 5 bases, J lost 1 base, and 2 bases lay in between. The CDR3 runs 11 residues. The germline V gene encodes CDR1 SGHRS and CDR2 YFSETQ.

The V gene is TRBV6-5, the J gene TRBJ2-3, with D possibly being TRBD2 (5 bases). CDR1 is MNHEY and CDR2 is SVGAGI in the germline V gene. V was cut by 6 bases and J by 3 bases, with 19 bases left in between. The CDR3 sequence is 16 residues long. The CDR3: CASSYEPGRTTDTQYF. As DNA, the CDR3 is TGTGCCAGCAGCTACGAACCGGGCCGGACTACAGATACGCAGTATTTT.

In DNA, the CDR3 is TGTGCCAGCAGTGAACGCGGCTACGAGCAGTACTTC. Its translation: CASSERGYEQYF. The V call is TRBV6-1, the J call TRBJ2-7; no reliable D call. CDR1 and CDR2 from the germline V gene are MNHNS and SASEGT. V gave up 2 bases and J gave up 3 bases, with 5 bases separating them. The CDR3 contains 12 residues.

V usage is TRBV9 and J usage is TRBJ1-3; the D is unclear. Deletions cut 3 bases from V and 0 bases from J, with 7 bases between. The CDR3 runs 14 residues. CDR1 and CDR2 from the germline V gene are SGDLS and YYNGEE. The CDR3 region has the DNA TGTGCCAGCAGCGGTGAGAGCTCTGGAAACACCATATATTTT. It translates to CASSGESSGNTIYF.